The 20 T cell receptor beta chains below all came from one sample that was sequenced in a study of vaccination and CD4 T cells after COVID-19. The treatment is: roughly 11-day PBMC culture with coronavirus spike peptide pools or control peptides (ViraFEST assay). Sequenced with the Oncomine TCR Beta short-read assay was DNA taken from cultured CD4+ T cells. TCRdb re-called the PCR reads through MiXCR, storing one row per CDR3 protein. The profile shows fewer than 9,000 distinct CDR3 sequences, approximately 19% of them singletons. These receptors' targets are unknown. Here the sequenced sample was CD4+ T cells from blood, cultured in vitro, taken after SARS-CoV-2 vaccination. These receptors were obtained from a human donor who had recovered from COVID-19.

This clonotype counts as medium-sized. The V gene is TRBV27, the J gene TRBJ1-2; tentative D call: TRBD1 (6 bases). V lost 6 bases and J 4 bases, leaving 18 bases between the germline ends. Germline loops: CDR1 MNHEY, CDR2 SMNVEV (reference sequence). The CDR3 contains 15 residues. CDR3 bases: TGTGCCAGCAGCCGGGATAGCCAGGGGAGCTATGGCTACACCTTC. Its protein product is CASSRDSQGSYGYTF.

The V and J genes are TRBV20-1 and TRBJ2-1; D could derive from TRBD1 or TRBD2 (6 bases each). CDR1 DFQATT and CDR2 SNEGSKA come from the germline V gene (reference sequence). V was shortened by 1 base and J by 9 bases, with 16 bases between the two germline ends. The CDR3 has 14 amino acids. CDR3 in amino acids: CSARVGGVRGEQFF. In nucleotides, the CDR3 is TGCAGTGCTAGAGTGGGGGGAGTCAGGGGTGAGCAGTTCTTC.

V is TRBV7-8 and J is TRBJ2-4; 8 nucleotides match TRBD1. Germline V lookup: CDR1 SGHVS, CDR2 FQNEAQ. V shed 4 bases, J shed 8 bases, and the junction held 10 bases outside the gene matches. There are 15 residues in the CDR3. The CDR3 sequence: CASSSTWTGRDIQYF. The CDR3 DNA reads as TGTGCCAGCAGCTCGACCTGGACAGGGAGAGACATTCAGTACTTC.

In its sample, this clonotype was seen many times. This chain uses TRBV20-1 with TRBJ1-6; a weak D match, TRBD1 (6 bases). Germline values: CDR1 DFQATT, CDR2 SNEGSKA (reference sequence). CDR3 length: 15 residues. Trimming pared 5 bases from V and 3 bases from J, leaving 14 bases between. CDR3 DNA: TGCAGTGCTCGGCGACAGGCCAACTATAATTCACCCCTCCACTTT. Protein: CSARRQANYNSPLHF.

This clonotype was seen at least ten times. The chain joins TRBV6-1 to TRBJ1-6, with a weak D call TRBD1 (5 bases). V was shortened by 4 bases and J by 10 bases, with 14 bases between the two germline ends. The germline V gene encodes CDR1 MNHNS and CDR2 SASEGT. The CDR3 contains 14 residues. This chain's CDR3 is CASSVGTLASPLHF. In DNA form, the CDR3 reads TGTGCCAGCAGTGTAGGGACTTTAGCGTCACCCCTCCACTTT.

This clonotype was seen only a few times. The chain employs TRBV20-1 and TRBJ2-1; D is perhaps TRBD1 or TRBD2 (5 bases each). The germline V gene has CDR1 DFQATT and CDR2 SNEGSKA (reference sequence). The CDR3 spans 12 residues. V lost 6 bases, J lost 8 bases, and 14 bases lay in between. CDR3 region: CSAILEGYEQFF. The CDR3 DNA sequence: TGCAGTGCCATACTAGAGGGGTATGAGCAGTTCTTC.

The rearrangement joins TRBV28 to TRBJ1-2, with a tentative D call TRBD1 (5 bases). Germline assignment: CDR1 MDHEN and CDR2 SYDVKM. This CDR3 comprises 14 residues. The V end lost 0 bases, the J end lost 4 bases, and 9 bases lay between the germline ends. The DNA for the CDR3 is TGTGCCAGCAGTTTATGGGGGGGTGGCTATGGCTACACCTTC. It yields the protein CASSLWGGGYGYTF.

The J gene is TRBJ2-6, the V gene TRBV12-3 or TRBV12-4; D uncertain. V was clipped by 8 bases and J by 0 bases, with 8 bases between them. This CDR3 spans 14 amino acids. CDR3 DNA sequence: TGTGCCAGCCGACGCGGCTCTGGGGCCAACGTCCTGACTTTC. Encoded protein: CASRRGSGANVLTF.

By sample share, this clonotype is medium-sized. V gene TRBV7-2 combines with J gene TRBJ1-2, with D possibly matching TRBD1 (6 bases). CDR1 and CDR2 (germline): SGHTA, FQGNSA. V was cut by 4 bases and J by 3 bases, with 12 bases left in between. The CDR3 contains 14 residues. Here the CDR3 reads CASSSPGTYYGYTF. In DNA form, the CDR3 reads TGTGCCAGCAGCTCACCCGGGACATACTATGGCTACACCTTC.

This clonotype qualifies as medium-sized. The V gene is TRBV20-1, the J gene TRBJ2-7, with 8 bases lining up with TRBD1. This CDR3 has 16 amino acids. Germline loops: CDR1 DFQATT, CDR2 SNEGSKA (reference sequence). V lost 2 bases to trimming and J lost 6 bases; unmatched junction nucleotides: 15. This chain's CDR3 is CSARRTGSLVRREQYF. Written as DNA, the CDR3 is TGCAGTGCTAGAAGGACAGGGTCTCTAGTAAGACGCGAGCAGTACTTC.

The chain employs TRBV18 and TRBJ2-4, with no clear D. Trimming shortened V by 4 bases and J by 4 bases, and 8 bases separated the two germline ends. The germline CDR1 and CDR2 sequences are KGHSH and LQKENI. The CDR3 is 13 amino acids. The CDR3 DNA is TGTGCCAGCTCACAAGTAGGGAAAAACATTCAGTACTTC. Amino acid sequence: CASSQVGKNIQYF.

The chain is built from TRBV12-3 or TRBV12-4 and TRBJ1-2; D ambiguous. The CDR3 length is 13 residues. V lost 5 bases and J 7 bases, leaving 14 bases between the germline ends. CDR3 nucleotides: TGTGCCAGCAGTAGGGATCCAGTTGGTGGCTACACCTTC. Translated: CASSRDPVGGYTF.

This clonotype came up many times. The chain couples TRBV20-1 to TRBJ2-3; 10 positions agree with TRBD2. J was trimmed by 4 bases and V by 2 bases; bases with no gene match: 3. This CDR3 is built from 14 residues. Germline CDR1 DFQATT, CDR2 SNEGSKA (reference sequence). The CDR3 region has the DNA TGCAGTGCTAGAAGCGGGGGGGGGTCAGATACGCAGTATTTT. Its translation is CSARSGGGSDTQYF.

The V gene is TRBV18, the J gene TRBJ2-7, with no clear D. Trimming pared 4 bases from V and 5 bases from J, leaving 15 bases between. The CDR3 loop spans 14 amino acids. Germline V gene lookup returns CDR1 KGHSH and CDR2 LQKENI. This CDR3 is CASSRGNHGDEQYF. In DNA, the CDR3 is TGTGCCAGCTCACGCGGTAACCACGGCGACGAGCAGTACTTC. The full variable domain, in which reference TRBV18 and TRBJ2-7 provide the parts outside the CDR3, is NAGVMQNPRHLVRRRGQEARLRCSPMKGHSHVYWYRQLPEEGLKFMVYLQKENIIDESGMPKERFSAEFPKEGPSILRIQQVVRGDSAAYFCASSRGNHGDEQYFGPGTRLTVT.

In this sample, this clonotype turned up many times. The V gene is TRBV28, the J gene TRBJ2-5; D is unresolved. CDR3 length: 12 residues. Germline V gene sequence: CDR1 MDHEN, CDR2 SYDVKM. V was pared by 6 bases and J by 7 bases, with 12 bases between. The CDR3 coding sequence is TGTGCCAGCAGGACACCTACGGGGACCCAGTACTTC. Protein sequence: CASRTPTGTQYF.

This clonotype has more than one count but fewer than ten. This chain connects TRBV29-1 to TRBJ1-1, with D tentatively TRBD1 (5 bases). The CDR3 totals 13 residues. Trimming cost V 7 bases and J 11 bases, with 23 bases left between them. Germline V gene lookup returns CDR1 SQVTM and CDR2 ANQGSEA. The CDR3 DNA follows: TGCAGCGCCGGTGCGGGAGGGACGGTTAGCGCTTTCTTT. Amino acids: CSAGAGGTVSAFF.

The CDR3 region has the DNA TGTGCCAGCAGCGCACCGGCAGGGCATAATTCACCCCTCCACTTT. Translation gives CASSAPAGHNSPLHF. The chain links TRBV5-4 to TRBJ1-6, with D possibly TRBD1 on 5 matching bases. Deletions cut 4 bases from V and 5 bases from J, with 13 bases between. This CDR3 is 15 amino acids long. The germline CDR1 and CDR2 sequences are SGHNT and YYREEE (reference sequence).

This rearrangement joins TRBV5-4 to TRBJ2-3; no definite D call. The CDR3 sequence is 13 residues long. Trimming removed 0 bases from V and 2 bases from J, with 4 bases in between. The germline V gene encodes CDR1 SGHNT and CDR2 YYREEE (reference sequence). CDR3 sequence reads: CASSLASTDTQYF. CDR3 in DNA: TGTGCCAGCAGCTTGGCCTCCACAGATACGCAGTATTTT.

This clonotype was observed a handful of times. V gene TRBV6-1 combines with J gene TRBJ2-7; D is unclear. This CDR3 is built from 13 residues. V gave up 10 bases and J gave up 3 bases, with 16 bases separating them. The germline V gene encodes CDR1 MNHNS and CDR2 SASEGT. The CDR3 loop reads CATLSPFYYEQYF. For the CDR3, the DNA is TGTGCCACCCTTAGCCCTTTCTACTACGAGCAGTACTTC.

This clonotype is labeled medium-sized. The genes are TRBV6-1 and TRBJ2-7; tentatively, D is TRBD2 (5 bases). V lost 2 bases to trimming and J lost 2 bases, with 10 bases between them. The CDR3 has 14 amino acids. The germline V gene has CDR1 MNHNS and CDR2 SASEGT. CDR3 DNA sequence: TGTGCCAGCAGTGAATTCGGGGAAACCTACGAGCAGTACTTC. Amino acids: CASSEFGETYEQYF.